Shown below are 19 T cell receptor beta chains from a single sample sequenced in a study of CD8+CD57+ T cells in acquired aplastic anemia. Genomic DNA constituted the template upon which TCR beta VDJ and CDR3 profiling was performed. One entry per CDR3 protein results from TCRdb running MiXCR on the reads. The data show about 210,000 distinct CDR3 sequences, 34% seen once. Specimen: sorted CD4+, CD8+, or CD8+CD57+ T cells (not recorded which) from PBMCs. The source of these receptors is a human donor in good health, serving as a control.

This clonotype has at least ten counts. Written as DNA, the CDR3 is TGCAGTGCCCGACTAGCGGGGCTCACAGATACGCAGTATTTT. It translates to CSARLAGLTDTQYF. The V gene is TRBV20-1, the J gene TRBJ2-3, with 11 nucleotides matching TRBD2. Trimming cost V 6 bases and J 2 bases; bases outside gene matches: 4. Germline CDR1 is DFQATT and CDR2 is SNEGSKA (reference sequence). There are 14 residues in the CDR3.

J is TRBJ1-1 and V is TRBV29-1; perhaps TRBD1 as D (6 bases). Germline-derived CDR1 and CDR2 are SQVTM and ANQGSEA. Trimming took 4 bases from V and 10 from J, leaving 25 bases between them. CDR3 size: 15 residues. The CDR3 DNA is TGCAGCGTTGCGTTACAGGGACAAGGGAAGATCGGAGCTTTCTTT. The encoded protein is CSVALQGQGKIGAFF. The whole variable domain, filled in from reference TRBV29-1 and TRBJ1-1, reads SAVISQKPSRDICQRGTSLTIQCQVDSQVTMMFWYRQQPGQSLTLIATANQGSEATYESGFVIDKFPISRPNLTFSTLTVSNMSPEDSSIYLCSVALQGQGKIGAFFGQGTRLTVV.

This rearrangement joins TRBV13 to TRBJ1-4; D is unresolved. Germline CDR1 is PRHDT and CDR2 is FYEKMQ (reference sequence). The CDR3 has 15 amino acids. Trimming cost V 0 bases and J 7 bases, with 12 bases left between them. The CDR3 nucleotides are TGTGCCAGCAGCTTAGGCCGGGAGGGTGGTGAAAAACTGTTTTTT. Amino acids: CASSLGREGGEKLFF.

This clonotype was recorded at least ten times. The rearrangement uses TRBV2 and TRBJ1-1, with D maybe TRBD1 (5 bases). The CDR3 totals 14 residues. In germline, CDR1 is SNHLY, CDR2 FYNNEI. V lost 5 bases and J 0 bases, leaving 10 bases between the germline ends. The CDR3 nucleotides read TGTGCCAGCAGTAGACAGCTCATGAACACTGAAGCTTTCTTT. Translated: CASSRQLMNTEAFF.

V is TRBV4-2 and J is TRBJ1-4, with D uncertain. Germline V gene lookup returns CDR1 LGHNA and CDR2 YNFKEQ. Trimming left V 0 bases short and J 7 bases short, with 12 bases between. The CDR3 has 15 amino acids. CDR3 amino acids: CASSQDADGSEKLFF. In nucleotides, the CDR3 is TGTGCCAGCAGCCAAGATGCGGACGGGAGTGAAAAACTGTTTTTT.

In this sample, this clonotype turned up a few times. The chain is built from TRBV20-1 and TRBJ2-1; tentative D call: TRBD2 (5 bases). Trimming removed 2 bases at V and 8 bases at J, with 10 bases between. Germline V gene sequence: CDR1 DFQATT, CDR2 SNEGSKA (reference sequence). The CDR3 runs to 12 residues. The CDR3 coding sequence is TGCAGTGCTAGACTAGCCGACTATGAGCAGTTCTTC. Its translation: CSARLADYEQFF.

This chain connects TRBV6-5 to TRBJ1-6; the D gene is possibly TRBD1 (5 bases). The germline V and J ends were trimmed by 4 bases and 13 bases, with 17 bases remaining between them. The CDR3 totals 14 residues. Germline values: CDR1 MNHEY, CDR2 SVGAGI. The CDR3 DNA follows: TGTGCCAGCAGTTCCCCCGGGGGTCATAAGCCCCTCCACTTT. Translating it yields CASSSPGGHKPLHF.

The sample holds many counts of this clonotype. V gene TRBV6-1 combines with J gene TRBJ2-3; 8 nucleotides line up with TRBD2. Germline loops: CDR1 MNHNS, CDR2 SASEGT. This CDR3 contains 15 residues. With V trimmed by 6 bases and J by 0 bases, 5 bases remained unmatched. CDR3 bases: TGTGCCAGCAGAAATAGCGGGGCCAGCACAGATACGCAGTATTTT. The encoded protein is CASRNSGASTDTQYF.

As regards this clonotype: It may be a read error: a sequence one base away is much more abundant. This sequence joins TRBV7-8 and TRBJ1-1; TRBD1 aligns across 7 bases. From germline, CDR1 is SGHVS and CDR2 FQNEAQ. CDR3 size: 14 residues. The CDR3 sequence: CASSFDRANTEASF. The CDR3 bases are TGTGCCAGCAGCTTTGACAGGGCGAACACTGAAGCTTCCTTT. Full variable domain (rest looked up from reference TRBV7-8 and TRBJ1-1): GAGVSQSPRYKVAKRGQDVALRCDPISGHVSLFWYQQALGQGPEFLTYFQNEAQLDKSGLPSDRFFAERPEGSVSTLKIQRTQQEDSAVYLCASSFDRANTEASFGQGTRLTVV.

Regarding this clonotype: One base away lies a much larger clone, so this may be a sequencing read error. The CDR3 ends on some other residue instead of the conserved phenylalanine or tryptophan, so this is likely a read error. The chain links TRBV11-2 to TRBJ2-3; 7 bases are a match to TRBD2. V trimming: 4 bases; J trimming: 6 bases; junction bases outside the gene matches: 10. The CDR3 is 15 amino acids. CDR1 and CDR2 from the germline V gene are SGHAT and FQNNGV. The CDR3 region is CASSSIGASGDTQYL. CDR3 in DNA: TGTGCCAGCAGCTCGATCGGGGCTAGCGGCGATACGCAGTATCTT.

This clonotype occurred many times. This rearrangement joins TRBV20-1 to TRBJ1-4; D is ambiguous. The CDR3 extends over 11 amino acids. Trimming took off 6 bases at V and 7 bases at J, with 9 bases between the two ends. Per the germline V gene, CDR1 is DFQATT and CDR2 is SNEGSKA (reference sequence). CDR3 protein: CSAGIGEKLFF. The CDR3 nucleotides read TGCAGTGCGGGTATCGGTGAAAAACTGTTTTTT.

This clonotype came up a few times. The chain recombines TRBV4-2 with TRBJ2-2; the match to TRBD2 covers 11 bases. CDR1 and CDR2 from the germline V gene are LGHNA and YNFKEQ. Germline trimming cut 4 bases from V and 3 bases from J; bases unmatched to any gene: 19. This CDR3 has 21 residues. The CDR3 reads CASSRRLLVLAGEVDTGELFF. For the CDR3, the DNA is TGTGCCAGCAGCCGAAGGCTATTAGTACTAGCGGGAGAAGTAGACACCGGGGAGCTGTTTTTT.

For this clonotype: With a much larger clone just one base away, this may be a read error. The chain employs TRBV7-3 and TRBJ1-1; D unclear. CDR1 and CDR2 from the germline V gene are SGHTA and FQGTGA. The CDR3 is 13 amino acids. DNA of the CDR3: TGTGCCAGCAGCGCCCAGACCGGCACTGAAGCTTCCTTT. Residues: CASSAQTGTEASF.

At least ten counts were recorded for this clonotype. CDR3 nucleotides: TGTGCCAGTAGCAAGGCCGCCTGGGACAGTAGTATGGTCGGGGCGTACGAGCAGTACTTC. Encoded protein: CASSKAAWDSSMVGAYEQYF. V and J are TRBV19 and TRBJ2-7; 7 bases align to TRBD1. Per germline, CDR1 LNHDA and CDR2 SQIVND (reference sequence). The CDR3 extends over 20 amino acids. The junction had 27 bases not matched to a gene; V was cut back by 6 bases and J by 4 bases.

This clonotype was counted ten times or more. The chain joins TRBV7-9 to TRBJ2-5; perhaps TRBD1 as D (5 bases). Looked up from germline, CDR1 is SEHNR and CDR2 is FQNEAQ (reference sequence). V lost 6 bases and J 1 base, leaving 15 bases between the germline ends. The CDR3 is 15 residues long. CDR3 residues: CASRTTAMAQETQYF. The CDR3 DNA sequence: TGTGCCAGCAGGACGACAGCCATGGCCCAAGAGACCCAGTACTTC.

In this sample, this clonotype turned up a few times. The chain has TRBV5-1 and TRBJ1-4, with D possibly TRBD1 on 5 matching bases. Germline CDR1 is SGHRS and CDR2 is YFSETQ. The V and J ends lost 3 bases and 6 bases respectively, with 12 bases between them. This CDR3 comprises 14 residues. CDR3 loop: CASSSGTADEKLFF. The CDR3, as DNA: TGCGCCAGCAGCTCAGGGACGGCTGATGAAAAACTGTTTTTT. The variable domain in full, with the rest retrieved from reference TRBV5-1 and TRBJ1-4, is KAGVTQTPRYLIKTRGQQVTLSCSPISGHRSVSWYQQTPGQGLQFLFEYFSETQRNKGNFPGRFSGRQFSNSRSEMNVSTLELGDSALYLCASSSGTADEKLFFGSGTQLSVL.

This clonotype has at least ten counts. The chain combines TRBV20-1 with TRBJ2-3, with D perhaps matching TRBD2 (6 bases). Trimming stripped 5 bases from V and 2 bases from J, with 17 bases between. Germline CDR1 is DFQATT and CDR2 is SNEGSKA (reference sequence). The CDR3 is made up of 15 amino acids. The CDR3 bases are TGCAGTGCTCCTAGGCGAGGGCGGGACACAGATACGCAGTATTTT. Amino acid sequence: CSAPRRGRDTDTQYF.

This sequence joins TRBV2 and TRBJ1-2; tentative D call: TRBD1 (6 bases). V was clipped by 7 bases and J by 0 bases, with 9 bases between them. CDR1 SNHLY and CDR2 FYNNEI come from the germline V gene. The CDR3 consists of 13 residues. CDR3 protein: CASTWDTNYGYTF. In DNA, the CDR3 is TGTGCCAGCACCTGGGACACTAACTATGGCTACACCTTC.

The table lists this clonotype with a few counts. The V and J genes are TRBV11-2 and TRBJ2-3, with a possible D match to TRBD2 (7 bases). V lost 2 bases, J lost 2 bases, and 11 bases lay in between. Germline-derived CDR1 and CDR2 are SGHAT and FQNNGV. This CDR3 is 15 amino acids long. The CDR3 protein is CASSLYGGPTDTQYF. CDR3 DNA sequence: TGTGCCAGCAGCTTATACGGGGGGCCCACAGATACGCAGTATTTT.